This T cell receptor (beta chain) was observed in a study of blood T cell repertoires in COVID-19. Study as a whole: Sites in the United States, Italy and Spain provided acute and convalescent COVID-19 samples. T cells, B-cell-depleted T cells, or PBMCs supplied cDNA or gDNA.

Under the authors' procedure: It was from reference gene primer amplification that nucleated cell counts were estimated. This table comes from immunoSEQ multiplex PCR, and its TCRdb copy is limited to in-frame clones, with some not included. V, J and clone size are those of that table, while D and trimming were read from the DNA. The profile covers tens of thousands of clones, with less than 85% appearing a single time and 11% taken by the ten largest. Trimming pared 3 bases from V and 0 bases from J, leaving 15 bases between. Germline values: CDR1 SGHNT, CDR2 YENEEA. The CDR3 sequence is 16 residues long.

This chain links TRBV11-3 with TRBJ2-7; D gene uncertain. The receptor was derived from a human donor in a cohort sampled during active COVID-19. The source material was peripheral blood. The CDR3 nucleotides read TGTGCCAGCAGCTTTCCATTTGAGGCACACTCCTACGAGCAGTACTTC. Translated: CASSFPFEAHSYEQYF.